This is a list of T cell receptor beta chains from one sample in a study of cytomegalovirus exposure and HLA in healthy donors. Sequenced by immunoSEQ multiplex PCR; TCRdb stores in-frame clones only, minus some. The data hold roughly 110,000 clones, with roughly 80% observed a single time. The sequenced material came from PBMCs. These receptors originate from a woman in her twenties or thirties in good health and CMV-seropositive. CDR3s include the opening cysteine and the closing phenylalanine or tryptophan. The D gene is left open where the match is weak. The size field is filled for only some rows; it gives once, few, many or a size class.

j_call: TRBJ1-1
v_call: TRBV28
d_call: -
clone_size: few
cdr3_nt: TGTGCCTATGGCAGGGCGGGATTTCCGAACACTGAAGCTTTCTTT
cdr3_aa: CAYGRAGFPNTEAFF

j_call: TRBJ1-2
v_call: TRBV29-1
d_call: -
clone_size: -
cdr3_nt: TGCAGCGTTGACTTGCAGGCTACCCTCTATGGCTACACCTTC
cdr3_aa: CSVDLQATLYGYTF

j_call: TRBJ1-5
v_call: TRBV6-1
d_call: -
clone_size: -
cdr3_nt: TGTGCCAGCAGTGAAATCGGGGGGGGACAGCCCCAGCATTTT
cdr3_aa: CASSEIGGGQPQHF

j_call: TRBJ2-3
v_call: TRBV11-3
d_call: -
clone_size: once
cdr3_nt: TGTGCCAGCAGCCCCGCCCGGGGCACAGATACGCAGTATTTT
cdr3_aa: CASSPARGTDTQYF

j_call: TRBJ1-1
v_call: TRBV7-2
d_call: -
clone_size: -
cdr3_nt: TGTGCCAGCAGCTTAATTCAAGGGGACACTGAAGCTTTCTTT
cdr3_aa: CASSLIQGDTEAFF

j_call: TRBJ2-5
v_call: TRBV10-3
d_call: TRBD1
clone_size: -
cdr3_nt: TGTGCCATCAGTAGACAGGGAGAAGAGACCCAGTACTTC
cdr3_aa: CAISRQGEETQYF

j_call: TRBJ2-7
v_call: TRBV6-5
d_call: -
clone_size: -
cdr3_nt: TGTGCCAGCAGTGCCCCACAGGGGAGGGAGCAGTACTTC
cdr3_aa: CASSAPQGREQYF

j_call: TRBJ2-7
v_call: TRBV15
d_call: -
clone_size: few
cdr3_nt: TGTGCCACCAGCAGAGATCGTCAGGATACATCGCGATTC
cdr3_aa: CATSRDRQDTSRF

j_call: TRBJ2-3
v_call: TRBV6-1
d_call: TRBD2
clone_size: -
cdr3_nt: TGTGCCAGCATAGGACTAGCGGGTAGCACAGATACGCAGTATTTT
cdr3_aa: CASIGLAGSTDTQYF

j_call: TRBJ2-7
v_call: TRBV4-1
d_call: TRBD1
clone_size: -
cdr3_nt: TGCGCCAGCAGCCAAGGACAGGGGCGCGAGCAGTACTTC
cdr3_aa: CASSQGQGREQYF

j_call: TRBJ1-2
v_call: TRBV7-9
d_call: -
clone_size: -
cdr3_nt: TGTGCCAGCAGCACAGACAGGACGGACTATGGCTACACCTTC
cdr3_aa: CASSTDRTDYGYTF

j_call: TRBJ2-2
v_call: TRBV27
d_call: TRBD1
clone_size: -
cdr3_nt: TGTGCCAGCAGTTTTCGGCAGGGGGCAGCCGGGGAGCTGTTTTTT
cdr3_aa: CASSFRQGAAGELFF

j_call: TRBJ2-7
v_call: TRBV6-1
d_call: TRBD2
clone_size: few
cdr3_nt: TGTGCCAGTGGGGGGGTCTACGAGCAGTACTTC
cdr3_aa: CASGGVYEQYF

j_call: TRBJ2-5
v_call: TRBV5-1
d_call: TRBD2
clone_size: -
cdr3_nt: TGCGCCAGCAGCTTGTCTCCTAGCGGGGACCAAGAGACCCAGTACTTC
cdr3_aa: CASSLSPSGDQETQYF

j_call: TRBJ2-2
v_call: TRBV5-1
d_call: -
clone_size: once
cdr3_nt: TGCGCCAGCACCTTTTCGGCCGGGGAGCTGTTTTTT
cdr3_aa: CASTFSAGELFF

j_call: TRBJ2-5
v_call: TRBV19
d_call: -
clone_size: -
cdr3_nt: TGTGCCAGTAGTACAGAGAGGCTAACGGAGACCCAGTACTTC
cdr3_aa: CASSTERLTETQYF

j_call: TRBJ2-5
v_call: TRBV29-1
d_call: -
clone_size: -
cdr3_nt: TGCAGCGTGCGGCGTAGCGGAGGCCAAGAGACCCAGTACTTC
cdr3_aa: CSVRRSGGQETQYF

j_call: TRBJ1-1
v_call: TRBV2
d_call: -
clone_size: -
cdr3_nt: TGTGCCAGCAGTGATCCGGGGGATATCACTGAAGCTTTCTTT
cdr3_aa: CASSDPGDITEAFF

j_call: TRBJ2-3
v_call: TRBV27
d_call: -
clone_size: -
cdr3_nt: TGTGCCCCCTTTTACTGGGATACGCAGTATTTT
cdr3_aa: CAPFYWDTQYF

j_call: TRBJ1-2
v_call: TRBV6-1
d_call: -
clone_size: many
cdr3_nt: TGTGCCATTACAGTCTACCTTAACTATGGCTACACCTTC
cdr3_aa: CAITVYLNYGYTF

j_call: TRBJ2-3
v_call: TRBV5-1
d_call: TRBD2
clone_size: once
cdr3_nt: TGCGCCAGCAGCTTGATTGGACTAGCGGGGGGGACAGATACGCAGTATTTT
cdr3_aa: CASSLIGLAGGTDTQYF

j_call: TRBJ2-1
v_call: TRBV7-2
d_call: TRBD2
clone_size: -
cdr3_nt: TGTGCCAGCAGCTTAGGGCTAGCGGGAGGTAATGAGCAGTTCTTC
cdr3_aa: CASSLGLAGGNEQFF

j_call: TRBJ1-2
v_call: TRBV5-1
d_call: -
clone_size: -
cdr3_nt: TGCGCCAGCAGCCCCGGGGATTCTAACTATGGCTACACCTTC
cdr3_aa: CASSPGDSNYGYTF

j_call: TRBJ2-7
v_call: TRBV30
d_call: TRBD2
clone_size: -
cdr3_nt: TGTGCCTGGAGCGTAACCGGGACTAGCGTCAACGAGCAGTACTTC
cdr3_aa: CAWSVTGTSVNEQYF

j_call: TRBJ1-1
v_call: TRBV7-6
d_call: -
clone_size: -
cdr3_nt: TGTGCCAGCAGCTTAATGTCTGGAGACGCTGAAGCTTTCTTT
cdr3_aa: CASSLMSGDAEAFF

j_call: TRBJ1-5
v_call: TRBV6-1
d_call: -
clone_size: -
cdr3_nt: TGTGCCAGCAGTGGAAGTTGGGGGCCTCAGCCCCAGCATTTT
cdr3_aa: CASSGSWGPQPQHF

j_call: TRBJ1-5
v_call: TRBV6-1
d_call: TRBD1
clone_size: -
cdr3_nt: TGTGCCAGCAGTGCAAGAACAGGGGCTAGCAATCAGCCCCAGCATTTT
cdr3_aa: CASSARTGASNQPQHF

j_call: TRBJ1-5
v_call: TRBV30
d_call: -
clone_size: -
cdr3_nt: TGTGCCTGGAGTCCCGTCCCAGGGGCTGGTCAGCCCCAGCATTTT
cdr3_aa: CAWSPVPGAGQPQHF

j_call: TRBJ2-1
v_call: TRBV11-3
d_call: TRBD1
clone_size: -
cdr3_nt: TGTGCCAGCAGCTTAGGGTTTCAGGACAGGGGATCCTACAATGAGCAGTTCTTC
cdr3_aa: CASSLGFQDRGSYNEQFF

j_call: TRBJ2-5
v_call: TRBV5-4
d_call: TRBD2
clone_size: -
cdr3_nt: TGTGCCAGCAGCTTACCGGGGGGACGAGGGCAAGAGACCCAGTACTTC
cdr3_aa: CASSLPGGRGQETQYF

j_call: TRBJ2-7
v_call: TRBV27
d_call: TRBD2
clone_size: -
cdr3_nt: TGTGCCAGCAGCCGGACTAGCGGGAGGGCCTCCTACGAGCAGTACTTC
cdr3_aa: CASSRTSGRASYEQYF

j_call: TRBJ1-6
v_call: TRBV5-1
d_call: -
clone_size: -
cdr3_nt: TGCGCCAGCAGCTTCTCTACGGACTTCAATTCACCCCTCCACTTT
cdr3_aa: CASSFSTDFNSPLHF

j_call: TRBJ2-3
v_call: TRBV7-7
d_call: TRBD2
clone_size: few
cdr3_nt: TGTGCTAGCAGCACTAGCGGGTTCTCGACTAGCACAGATACGCAGTATTTT
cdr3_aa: CASSTSGFSTSTDTQYF

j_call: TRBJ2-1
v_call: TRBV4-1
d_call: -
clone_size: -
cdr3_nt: TGCGCCAGCACCCTAATTGCGGCTAGCCCTAATGAGCAGTTCTTC
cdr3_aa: CASTLIAASPNEQFF

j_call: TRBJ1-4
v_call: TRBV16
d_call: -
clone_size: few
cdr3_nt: TGTGCCAGCAGCCAAAGTCGGGTTGAAAAACTGTTTTTT
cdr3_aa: CASSQSRVEKLFF

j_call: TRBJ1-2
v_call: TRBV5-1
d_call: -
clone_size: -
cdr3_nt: TGCGCCAGCAGCTTGCAAGGGGGAGCTAACTATGGCTACACCTTC
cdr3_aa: CASSLQGGANYGYTF

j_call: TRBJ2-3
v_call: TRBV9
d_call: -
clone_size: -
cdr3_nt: TGTGCCAGCAGCGCCGTACACGGGACTCTTAGCACAGATACGCAGTATTTT
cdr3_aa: CASSAVHGTLSTDTQYF

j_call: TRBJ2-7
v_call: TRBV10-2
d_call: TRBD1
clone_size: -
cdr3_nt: TGCGCCAGCAGCGGACAGGGGCCTGGCGAGCAGTACTTC
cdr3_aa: CASSGQGPGEQYF

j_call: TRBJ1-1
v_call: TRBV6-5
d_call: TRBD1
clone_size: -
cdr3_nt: TGTGCCAGCATCCACGGGACAGGAGAAGCTTTCTTT
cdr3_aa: CASIHGTGEAFF

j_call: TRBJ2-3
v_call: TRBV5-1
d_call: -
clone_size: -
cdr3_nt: TGCGCCAGCAGCTTTCGAGATACGCAGTATTTT
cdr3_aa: CASSFRDTQYF

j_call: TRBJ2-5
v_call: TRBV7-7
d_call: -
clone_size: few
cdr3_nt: TGTGCTAGCAGCTTAGATCCTGGACTGACACCGTACTTC
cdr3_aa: CASSLDPGLTPYF

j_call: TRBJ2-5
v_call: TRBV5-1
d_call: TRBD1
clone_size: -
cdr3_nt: TGCGCCAGCAGCCGGGACCAGGGGGCGAGAGAGACCCAGTACTTC
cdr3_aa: CASSRDQGARETQYF

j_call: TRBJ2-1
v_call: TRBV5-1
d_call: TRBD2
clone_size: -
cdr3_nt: TGCGCCAGCAGCCTACTCCGGGGGGGGACCTACAATGAGCAGTTCTTC
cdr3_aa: CASSLLRGGTYNEQFF

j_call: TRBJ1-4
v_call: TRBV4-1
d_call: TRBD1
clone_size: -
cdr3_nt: TGCGCCAGCAGCCAAGAGCCTCCGGGACAGGGATATGAAAAACTGTTTTTT
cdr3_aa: CASSQEPPGQGYEKLFF

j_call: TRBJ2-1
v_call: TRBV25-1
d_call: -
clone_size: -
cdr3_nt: TGTGCCAGCTCCAGGGCATCCGGCGCAAATAACTACAATGAGCAGTTCTTC
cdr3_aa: CASSRASGANNYNEQFF

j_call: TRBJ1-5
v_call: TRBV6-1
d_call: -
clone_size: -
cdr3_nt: TGTGCCAGCAGTCCCGTTATCAATCAGCCCCAGCATTTT
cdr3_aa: CASSPVINQPQHF

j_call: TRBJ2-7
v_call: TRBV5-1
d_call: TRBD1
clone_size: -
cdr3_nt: TGCGCCAGCAGCTTGGTGGGACAGGAGTACGAGCAGTGCTTC
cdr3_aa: CASSLVGQEYEQCF

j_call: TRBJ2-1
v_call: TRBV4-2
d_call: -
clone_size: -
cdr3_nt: TGTGCCAGCAGCCAAGATTATGCGGACAATGAGCAGTTCTTC
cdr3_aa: CASSQDYADNEQFF

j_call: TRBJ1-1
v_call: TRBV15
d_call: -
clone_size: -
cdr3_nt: TGTGCCACCAGCACCTTGGGGGGGAGAACTGAAGCTTTCTTT
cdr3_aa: CATSTLGGRTEAFF

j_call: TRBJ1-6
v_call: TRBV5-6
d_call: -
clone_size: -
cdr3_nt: TGTGCCAGCAGTTTGGGGGCGGGGGTTTCACCCCTCCACTTT
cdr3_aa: CASSLGAGVSPLHF

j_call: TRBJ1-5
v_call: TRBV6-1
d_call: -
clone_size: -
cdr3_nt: TGTGCCAGCAGTCCGACAGCTGTCGTGCATCAGCCCCAGCATTTT
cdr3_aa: CASSPTAVVHQPQHF